The rows below give T cell receptor beta chains drawn from one sample of a study of blood T cells in healthy people across ages. Using its own MiXCR run on the 5' RACE reads, TCRdb lists one record per CDR3 protein. This table holds some 760,000 distinct CDR3 sequences, approximately 25% found once. These data also formed part of another study, on T cells of mothers and their children.

Input material: blood. These receptors all come from a boy aged 5 to 17 in good health. The CDR3 runs from the conserved cysteine through the conserved F or W. The order of the fields is D gene, V gene, J gene, clone size, CDR3 DNA, CDR3 protein. The D gene is left open where the match is weak. A row's size may be missing; if present it is once, few, many or a size class.

>-|TRBV6-5|TRBJ1-2|-
TGTGCCAGCAGTTATTACCCGGAAGGGCAGGTCGGCTACACCTTC
CASSYYPEGQVGYTF
>TRBD2|TRBV29-1|TRBJ2-7|few
TGCAGCGTTGAATGGGGGGCTAGCGGGAGCTCCTACGAGCAGTACTTC
CSVEWGASGSSYEQYF
>-|TRBV2|TRBJ1-2|-
TGTGCCAGCAGTGAAGACAGATATGGCTACACCTTC
CASSEDRYGYTF
>-|TRBV28|TRBJ2-1|-
TGTGCCAGCAGTCCACCCGGGGCTGACTACAATGAGCAGTTCTTC
CASSPPGADYNEQFF
>-|TRBV7-3|TRBJ2-2|many
TGTGCCAGCAGCCGGCCGAACACCGGGGAGCTGTTTTTT
CASSRPNTGELFF
>-|TRBV6-5|TRBJ2-5|few
TGTGCCAGCACCCGCATTGGGGCGGCCCAAGAGACCCAGTACTTC
CASTRIGAAQETQYF
>-|TRBV7-2|TRBJ2-5|-
TGTGCCAGCCGAGCGGAGCCGGGAAGAGAGACCCAGTACTTC
CASRAEPGRETQYF
>-|TRBV19|TRBJ2-5|-
TGTGCCAGTAGTACGGTTACGGGGGAGCAAGAGACCCAGTACTTC
CASSTVTGEQETQYF
>-|TRBV19|TRBJ2-3|-
TGTGCCAGTAACTCTAGGGCACAAGATACGCAGTATTTT
CASNSRAQDTQYF
>-|TRBV28|TRBJ2-5|-
TGTGCCAGCGGGGACCGGGACCCCCAATTC
CASGDRDPQF
>-|TRBV29-1|TRBJ2-1|-
TGCAGCGTTGAAGATCAAGGGCGCAGAGACAATGAGCAGTTCTTC
CSVEDQGRRDNEQFF
>-|TRBV6-1|TRBJ2-7|-
TGTGCCAGCAGTGAAGGGTGGTCGGCATCCTACGAGCAGTACTTC
CASSEGWSASYEQYF
>TRBD1|TRBV11-3|TRBJ2-7|-
TGTGCCAGCAGCCGCCGGGACAGCTTGTCCTACGAGCAGTACTTC
CASSRRDSLSYEQYF
>-|TRBV29-1|TRBJ2-3|few
TGCAGCGTTGAAGATTTGGAAGATACGCAGTATTTT
CSVEDLEDTQYF
>-|TRBV19|TRBJ1-6|few
TGTGCCAGTAAGGAGGGCCACTCCTATAATTCACCCCTCCACTTT
CASKEGHSYNSPLHF
>-|TRBV29-1|TRBJ1-1|few
TGCAGCGTTGAATTGTGGGCCGGGTACACTGAAGCTTTCTTT
CSVELWAGYTEAFF
>-|TRBV28|TRBJ2-1|-
TGTGCCAGCAGTTTTAGGGTTAACTACAATGAGCAGTTCTTC
CASSFRVNYNEQFF
>TRBD1|TRBV4-2|TRBJ2-5|-
TGTGCCAGCAGCCAAGTGTCTTCAGGGGGCGAAGAGACCCAGTACTTC
CASSQVSSGGEETQYF
>-|TRBV7-9|TRBJ1-4|-
TGTGCCAGCAGCCGGAACAGCGTTAATGAAAAACTGTTTTTT
CASSRNSVNEKLFF
>-|TRBV6-2/TRBV6-3|TRBJ2-1|-
TGTGCCAGCAGGAGGACGGAAGAGCAGTTCTTC
CASRRTEEQFF
>TRBD2|TRBV19|TRBJ2-1|once
TGTGCCAGTAGTACAGCGGGAGACAATGAGCAGTTCTTC
CASSTAGDNEQFF
>TRBD1|TRBV20-1|TRBJ2-3|-
TGCAGTGCTAGAGATCTCGTAGGGGGCAGCACAGATACGCAGTATTTT
CSARDLVGGSTDTQYF
>TRBD1|TRBV20-1|TRBJ2-7|-
TGCAGTGCCCTATCCGGGACAGGGGGCTCCTACGAGCAGTACTTC
CSALSGTGGSYEQYF
>-|TRBV28|TRBJ1-2|-
TGTGCCAGCAAGCAGGGGAGGGGGAACTATGGCTACACCTTC
CASKQGRGNYGYTF
>TRBD1|TRBV7-9|TRBJ1-4|-
TGTGCCAGCAGCGACAGGGGAGGACCAGAAAAACTGTTTTTT
CASSDRGGPEKLFF
>-|TRBV7-2|TRBJ1-2|-
TGTGCCAGCAGCTTAGTGTTCTCCGTCAGCGATGGCTACACCTTC
CASSLVFSVSDGYTF
>-|TRBV5-1|TRBJ2-7|few
TGCGCCAGCAGCCCCCTACAGGGCGCCTACGAGCAGTACTTC
CASSPLQGAYEQYF
>-|TRBV7-8|TRBJ2-3|many
TGTGCCAGCAGCTTCAATAGCGGTAGCGTCACAGATACGCAGTATTTT
CASSFNSGSVTDTQYF
>-|TRBV14|TRBJ2-4|-
TGTGCCAGCAGCCAAGGGGGAGGAACAGGAGGAGGCATTCAGTACTTC
CASSQGGGTGGGIQYF
>TRBD2|TRBV10-3|TRBJ2-5|-
TGTGCCATCAGTCCCCGCGGGGGAGGTGGGGAGACCCAGTACTTC
CAISPRGGGGETQYF
>TRBD2|TRBV12-3/TRBV12-4|TRBJ2-7|-
TGTGCCAGCAGTTTTGGGCCTAGCGGGAGCTACGAGCAGTACTTC
CASSFGPSGSYEQYF
>-|TRBV28|TRBJ2-5|-
TGTGCCAGCAGCCACAGGGTAGAAGAGACCCAGTACTTC
CASSHRVEETQYF
>-|TRBV28|TRBJ2-1|few
TGTGCCAGCACCTTGGGGGGAGATGGTTTAAATGAGCAGTTCTTC
CASTLGGDGLNEQFF
>-|TRBV5-1|TRBJ2-3|-
TGCGCCAGCAGCTTGAACCCCGGGGGCCGCACAGATACGCAGTATTTT
CASSLNPGGRTDTQYF
>-|TRBV10-3|TRBJ2-7|few
TGTGCCATCAGTGAACGGGACACTTCCTACGAGCAGTACTTC
CAISERDTSYEQYF
>-|TRBV7-2|TRBJ2-1|once
TGTGCCAGCAGCTTAGAGATCGGATACAATGAGCAGTTCTTC
CASSLEIGYNEQFF
>-|TRBV10-3|TRBJ1-4|-
TGTGCCATCAGTGAGTCAACCGGGCCCAAACTGTTTTTT
CAISESTGPKLFF
>-|TRBV6-2/TRBV6-3|TRBJ2-5|-
TGTGCCAGCAGTTACCTACGGGACATTCCGCGAGAGACCCAGTACTTC
CASSYLRDIPRETQYF
>-|TRBV6-4|TRBJ1-2|-
TGTGCCAGCAGTGACTCGATGTCGGGTAATACGGTCTACACCTTC
CASSDSMSGNTVYTF
>-|TRBV20-1|TRBJ2-3|few
TGCAGTGCTAGGTATGGGGGCAGCACAGATACGCAGTATTTT
CSARYGGSTDTQYF
>TRBD1|TRBV7-9|TRBJ2-1|-
TGTGCCAGCAGCTCGGATCCGGGACAGTACAATGAGCAGTTCTTC
CASSSDPGQYNEQFF
>TRBD2|TRBV3-1|TRBJ2-5|few
TGTGCCAGCAGCCAAGGACTAGCGGGAGGGCCTAGGGCCCAGTACTTC
CASSQGLAGGPRAQYF
>-|TRBV5-1|TRBJ2-5|-
TGCGCCAGCAGCTTGGCCTCGCTCCAAGAGACCCAGTACTTC
CASSLASLQETQYF
>-|TRBV29-1|TRBJ1-2|-
TGCAGCGTTGCGCAGGCTGGCTATGGCTACACCTTC
CSVAQAGYGYTF
>-|TRBV3-1|TRBJ1-4|-
TGTGCCAGCAGCCTCCTTAAGGGGGGAGGAAGAAAACTGTTTTTT
CASSLLKGGGRKLFF
>-|TRBV7-9|TRBJ1-3|-
TGTGCCAGCAGCTTAGGGGAGTCCTCTGGAAACACCATATATTTT
CASSLGESSGNTIYF
>TRBD2|TRBV7-2|TRBJ2-3|few
TGTGCCAGCAGCACAAGCGGGAATACGCAGTATTTT
CASSTSGNTQYF
>-|TRBV3-1|TRBJ2-7|-
TGTGCCAGCAGCCGAGACCTAGATCCTAACGAGCAGTACTTC
CASSRDLDPNEQYF
>TRBD2|TRBV5-1|TRBJ2-5|-
TGCGCCAGCAGCTTGAGGATACGAGCGGGGGGCCAAGAGACCCAGTACTTC
CASSLRIRAGGQETQYF
>TRBD1|TRBV7-7|TRBJ2-5|few
TGTGCTAGCAGCTTATCACTGGCTAACAGGGGAGAGACCCAGTACTTC
CASSLSLANRGETQYF
>TRBD1|TRBV6-5|TRBJ1-2|few
TGTGCCAGCAGTTACGGGACAGGGGGAGGCAACTATGGCTACACCTTC
CASSYGTGGGNYGYTF
>-|TRBV12-3/TRBV12-4|TRBJ2-2|few
TGTGCCAGCAGCAGACTAGCGAACACCGGGGAGCTGTTTTTT
CASSRLANTGELFF
>TRBD1|TRBV7-2|TRBJ2-7|-
TGTGCCAGCAGCGGGACAGACTACGAGCAGTACTTC
CASSGTDYEQYF
>TRBD1|TRBV13|TRBJ2-7|few
TGTGCCAGCAGCTTGTTGGGGGACAGACCCTACGAGCAGTACTTC
CASSLLGDRPYEQYF
>-|TRBV5-1|TRBJ2-1|-
TGCGCCAGCAGCTTGGGTTGGGTAACCTACAATGAGCAGTTCTTC
CASSLGWVTYNEQFF
>-|TRBV29-1|TRBJ2-2|-
TGCAGCGTTACTCAGTTCGTTCCCGGGGAGCTGTTTTTT
CSVTQFVPGELFF
>-|TRBV11-1|TRBJ1-1|-
TGTGCCAGCAGCTCCGGGGAAATGAACACTGAAGCTTTCTTT
CASSSGEMNTEAFF
>-|TRBV29-1|TRBJ2-7|-
TGCAGCGTAGTAAACGGGTACGAGCAGTACTTC
CSVVNGYEQYF
>TRBD2|TRBV11-2|TRBJ2-1|-
TGTGCCAGCAGTCCGGGACTAGCGGTAAATGAGCAGTTCTTC
CASSPGLAVNEQFF